What follows describes a single T cell receptor (beta chain). Its antigen is undetermined. Using RNA template, CDR3s of TCR alpha and beta were amplified with iRepertoire arm-PCR. TCRdb processed the multiplex PCR reads anew with MiXCR; each CDR3 protein has one entry. The sample consists of around 390,000 distinct CDR3 sequences, 35% to 45% of them appearing once. The source of the sample is a study of glioma-infiltrating T cells. As for the study in general: Blood libraries targeted about 4.5- to 11-fold coverage of roughly 920,000 T cells.

General observations from the study: Patients with low tissue-blood divergence carried a signature set of shared blood CDR3 motifs.

The clonotype was recovered from a human donor with low-grade glioma or glioblastoma, undergoing nonglioma brain surgery, or in good health (not recorded which). Sequencing was performed on glioma tissue, nonneoplastic brain tissue, or PBMCs (not recorded which).

In DNA form, the CDR3 reads TGTGCCAGCAGTGATAGCGGGGGCCCCTACAATGAGCAGTACTTC. Protein: CASSDSGGPYNEQYF. This chain uses TRBV25-1 with TRBJ2-7; 9 nucleotides match TRBD2. The CDR3 contains 15 residues. Germline CDR1 and CDR2: MGHDK and SYGVNS. The J segment lost 7 bases and the V segment lost 3 bases, leaving 10 bases of the junction unmatched.